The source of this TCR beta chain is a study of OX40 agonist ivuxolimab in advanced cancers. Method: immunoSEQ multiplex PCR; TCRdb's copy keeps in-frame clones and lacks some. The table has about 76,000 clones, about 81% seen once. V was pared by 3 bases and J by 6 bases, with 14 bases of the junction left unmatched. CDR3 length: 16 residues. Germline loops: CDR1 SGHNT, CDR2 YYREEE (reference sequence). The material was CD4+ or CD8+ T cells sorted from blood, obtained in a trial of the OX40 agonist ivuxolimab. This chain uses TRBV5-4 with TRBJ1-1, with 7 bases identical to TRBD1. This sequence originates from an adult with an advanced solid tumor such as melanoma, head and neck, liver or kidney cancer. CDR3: CASSSRMNRGTSEAFF. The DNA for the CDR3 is TGTGCCAGCAGCTCTCGGATGAACAGGGGAACCTCTGAAGCTTTCTTT.